The T cell receptor (beta chain) under discussion was sequenced for a study of regulatory T cells in long-lasting Graves disease. Study overall: Positivity for TSH receptor antibodies plus over 5 years of antithyroid drugs meant persistent Graves' disease. Study-wide points: Persistent disease preferred TRBV28, TRBJ1-2 and TRBJ2-5; new disease, TRBV20-1 and TRBJ2-1.

Time point described: persistent/refractory GD, antithyroid drugs over 5 years with positive TRAb. Making the TCR library involved RNA that had been extracted from PBMCs. Each of the patients was recruited from an endocrinology department situated in Xi'an, China. This clonotype was picked up a small number of times. What it recognizes is unknown. Sequence at one end of the junction differs from germline and may be a read error. Combining iRepertoire HTBI primers with Arm-PCR of CDR3 regions, the authors built TCR beta libraries. A single record per CDR3 protein comes from TCRdb applying MiXCR to the multiplex PCR reads. The sample comprises some 430,000 distinct CDR3 sequences, 20% to 25% of which are singletons, and over 6% rests with the top ten. This CDR3 contains 15 residues. Germline CDR1 and CDR2: DFQATT and SNEGSKA (reference sequence).

The specimen comprised peripheral blood mononuclear cells (PBMCs), sampled when the disease was refractory, from a patient treated with antithyroid drugs. The source of this sequence is a female donor with Graves disease. The chain links TRBV20-1 to TRBJ1-4, with 9 bases that match TRBD1. The CDR3 sequence is CGAPLAQGANEKLFF. The CDR3 nucleotides are TGCGGTGCCCCTCTGGCACAGGGGGCAAATGAAAAACTGTTTTTT.